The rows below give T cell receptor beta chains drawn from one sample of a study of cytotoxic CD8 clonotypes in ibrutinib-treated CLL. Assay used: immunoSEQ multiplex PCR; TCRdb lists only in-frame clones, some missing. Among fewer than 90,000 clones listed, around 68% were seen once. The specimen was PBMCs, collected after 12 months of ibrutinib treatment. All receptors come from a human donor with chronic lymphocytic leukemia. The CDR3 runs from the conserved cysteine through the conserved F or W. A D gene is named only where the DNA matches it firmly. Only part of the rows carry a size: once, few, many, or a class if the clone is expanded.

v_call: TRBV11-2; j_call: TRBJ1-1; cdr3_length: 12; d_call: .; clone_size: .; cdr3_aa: CASSLDNTEAFF; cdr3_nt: TGTGCCAGCAGCTTAGATAACACTGAAGCTTTCTTT
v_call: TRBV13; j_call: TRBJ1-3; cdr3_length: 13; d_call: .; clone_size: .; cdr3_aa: CASKQLGTNTIYF; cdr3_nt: TGTGCCAGCAAACAGCTCGGGACTAACACCATATATTTT
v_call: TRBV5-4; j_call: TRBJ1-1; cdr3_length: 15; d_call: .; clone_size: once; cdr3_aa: CASSENWRVVTEAFF; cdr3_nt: TGTGCCAGCAGCGAGAACTGGCGGGTGGTCACTGAAGCTTTCTTT
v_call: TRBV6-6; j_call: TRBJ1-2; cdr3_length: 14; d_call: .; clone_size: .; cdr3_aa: CASSYSRDAGGYTF; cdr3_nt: TGTGCCAGCAGTTATAGTCGGGATGCAGGTGGCTACACCTTC
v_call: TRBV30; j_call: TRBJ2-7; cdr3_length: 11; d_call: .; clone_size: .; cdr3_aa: CAWSRSYEQYF; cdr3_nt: TGTGCCTGGAGTAGGAGCTACGAGCAGTACTTC
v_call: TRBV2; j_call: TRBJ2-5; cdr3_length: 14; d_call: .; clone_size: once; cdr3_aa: CASSRTRTPSAQYF; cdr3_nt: TGTGCCAGCAGTAGGACAAGGACCCCATCGGCCCAGTACTTC
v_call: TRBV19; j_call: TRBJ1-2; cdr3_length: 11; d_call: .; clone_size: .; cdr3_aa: CATWSNYGYTF; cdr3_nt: TGTGCCACGTGGTCAAATTATGGCTACACCTTC
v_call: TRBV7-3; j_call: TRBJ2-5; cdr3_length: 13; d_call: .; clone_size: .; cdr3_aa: CASGPGTQETQYF; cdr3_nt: TGTGCCAGCGGCCCGGGAACCCAAGAGACCCAGTACTTC
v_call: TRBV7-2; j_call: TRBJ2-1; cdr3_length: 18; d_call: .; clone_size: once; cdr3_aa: CASSPSSPGDLTYNEQFF; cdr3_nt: TGTGCCAGCAGCCCATCCTCCCCCGGAGACCTTACCTACAATGAGCAGTTCTTC
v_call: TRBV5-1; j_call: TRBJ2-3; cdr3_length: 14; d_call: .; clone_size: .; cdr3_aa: CASTPGAGTDTQYF; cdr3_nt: TGCGCCAGCACTCCGGGGGCGGGCACAGATACGCAGTATTTT
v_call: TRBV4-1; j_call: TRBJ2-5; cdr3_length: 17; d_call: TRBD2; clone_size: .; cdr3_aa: CASSQEQKAGGQETQYF; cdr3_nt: TGCGCCAGCAGCCAAGAACAAAAAGCGGGGGGCCAAGAGACCCAGTACTTC
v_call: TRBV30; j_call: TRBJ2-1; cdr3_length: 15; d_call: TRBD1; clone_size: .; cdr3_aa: CAWSEDRGSYNEQFF; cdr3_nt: TGTGCCTGGAGCGAAGACAGGGGCTCCTACAATGAGCAGTTCTTC
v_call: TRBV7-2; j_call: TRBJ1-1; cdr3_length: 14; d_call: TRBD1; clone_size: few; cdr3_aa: CASSPDRLNTEAFF; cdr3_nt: TGTGCCAGCAGCCCGGACAGGTTGAACACTGAAGCTTTCTTT
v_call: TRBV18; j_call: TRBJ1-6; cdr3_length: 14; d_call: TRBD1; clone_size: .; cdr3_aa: CASSPGTGDSPLHF; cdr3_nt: TGTGCCAGCTCACCCGGGACAGGCGATTCACCCCTCCACTTT
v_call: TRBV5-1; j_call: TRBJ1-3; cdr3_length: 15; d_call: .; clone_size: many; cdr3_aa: CASSLVGGSGNTIYF; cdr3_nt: TGCGCCAGCAGCTTGGTTGGGGGATCTGGAAACACCATATATTTT